This T cell receptor (beta chain) was recorded in a study of T cell responses to AZD1222 COVID-19 vaccine. Study-wide background: Investigators merged groups given second doses at roughly 4 or roughly 12 weeks. Overall study findings and caveats: Only 5 or 6 people who got AZD1222 tested seropositive at baseline. An increase in Spike-specific TCR breadth and depth was observed after two AZD1222 doses.

Some clones are missing from TCRdb's copy, which holds only in-frame ones; the method was immunoSEQ multiplex PCR. The table has fewer than 120,000 clones, around 93% seen once. As concerns this clone: Its specificity is unknown.

Germline CDR1 SGHDT, CDR2 YYEEEE. This CDR3 is 17 amino acids long. V was pared by 0 bases and J by 1 base, with 6 bases of the junction left unmatched. The rearrangement uses TRBV5-6 and TRBJ1-5; TRBD1 aligns across 8 bases. The sample in question was peripheral blood, obtained on day 0 of AZD1222 vaccination. The TCR was taken from an adult in good health. CDR3 in DNA: TGTGCCAGCAGCTTGGCGGGGACAGGAGGGAGCAATCAGCCCCAGCATTTT. Encoded protein: CASSLAGTGGSNQPQHF. Complete variable domain (other parts from reference TRBV5-6 and TRBJ1-5): DAGVTQSPTHLIKTRGQQVTLRCSPKSGHDTVSWYQQALGQGPQFIFQYYEEEERQRGNFPDRFSGHQFPNYSSELNVNALLLGDSALYLCASSLAGTGGSNQPQHFGDGTRLSIL.